Below, one TCR beta chain is given with its context. Its antigen remains unknown. The CDR3 extends over 13 amino acids. Germline CDR1 reads SGHTS; CDR2 reads YDEGEE. Trimming left V 4 bases short and J 5 bases short, with 12 bases between. This entry is derived from a study of cytotoxic CD8 clonotypes in ibrutinib-treated CLL. Study-wide results and caveats: Public clonotypes were uncommon and contracted or stayed stable on treatment.

Clones were read by immunoSEQ multiplex PCR, and TCRdb kept only the in-frame ones, dropping some. The sample records under 200,000 clones, around 84% being singletons. Sample: PBMCs, taken after 12 months of ibrutinib treatment. The chain is built from TRBV5-8 and TRBJ2-5; D remains ambiguous. The TCR sequence derives from a human donor with chronic lymphocytic leukemia. CDR3 in DNA: TGTGCCAGCAGCCCTACGAACATGGAGACCCAGTACTTC. It translates to CASSPTNMETQYF.